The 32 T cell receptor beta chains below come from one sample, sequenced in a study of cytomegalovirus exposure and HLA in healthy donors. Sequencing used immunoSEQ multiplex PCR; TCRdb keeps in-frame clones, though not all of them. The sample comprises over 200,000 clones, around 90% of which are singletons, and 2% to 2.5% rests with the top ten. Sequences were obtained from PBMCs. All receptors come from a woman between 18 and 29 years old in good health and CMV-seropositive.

CDR3 bases: TGTGCCAGCACCACCCGAGGTAACACCGGGGAGCTGTTTTTT. Translation gives CASTTRGNTGELFF. V is TRBV7-9 and J is TRBJ2-2; D uncertain. V dropped 7 bases and J dropped 2 bases, with 11 bases sitting between them. From germline, CDR1 is SEHNR and CDR2 FQNEAQ (reference sequence). The CDR3 is made up of 14 amino acids. Looking up the rest from reference TRBV7-9 and TRBJ2-2 gives the full variable domain: DTGVSQNPRHKITKRGQNVTFRCDPISEHNRLYWYRQTLGQGPEFLTYFQNEAQLEKSRLLSDRFSAERPKGSFSTLEIQRTEQGDSAMYLCASTTRGNTGELFFGEGSRLTVL.

The CDR3 nucleotides read TGCGCCAGCAGCCATGGTAGTCTAGCGGGTAACACCGGGGAGCTGTTTTTT. Encoded protein: CASSHGSLAGNTGELFF. The chain uses TRBV4-1 and TRBJ2-2; 8 bases match TRBD2. This CDR3 comprises 17 residues. With 3 bases clipped from V and 2 bases from J, the junction kept 8 bases outside the gene matches. CDR1 MGHRA and CDR2 YSYEKL come from the germline V gene.

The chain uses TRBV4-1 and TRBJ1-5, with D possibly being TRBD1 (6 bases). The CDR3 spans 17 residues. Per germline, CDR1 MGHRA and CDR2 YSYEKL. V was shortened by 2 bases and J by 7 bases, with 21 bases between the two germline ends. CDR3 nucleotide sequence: TGCGCCAGCAGCCAAATTCGCGGTGACAGGAGTAAACAGCCCCAGCATTTT. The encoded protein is CASSQIRGDRSKQPQHF.

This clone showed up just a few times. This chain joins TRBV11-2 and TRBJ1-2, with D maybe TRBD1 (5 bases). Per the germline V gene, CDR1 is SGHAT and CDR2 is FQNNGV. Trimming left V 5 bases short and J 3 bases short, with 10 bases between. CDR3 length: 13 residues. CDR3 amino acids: CASSISGHYGYTF. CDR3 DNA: TGTGCCAGCAGCATATCAGGGCACTATGGCTACACCTTC. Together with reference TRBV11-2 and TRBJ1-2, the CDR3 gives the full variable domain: EAGVAQSPRYKIIEKRQSVAFWCNPISGHATLYWYQQILGQGPKLLIQFQNNGVVDDSQLPKDRFSAERLKGVDSTLKIQPAKLEDSAVYLCASSISGHYGYTFGSGTRLTVV.

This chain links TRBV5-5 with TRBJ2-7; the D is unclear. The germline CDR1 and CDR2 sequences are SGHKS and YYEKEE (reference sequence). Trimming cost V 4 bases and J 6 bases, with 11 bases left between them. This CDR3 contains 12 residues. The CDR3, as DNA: TGTGCCAGCAGCCAGACACGGTCCGAGCAGTACTTC. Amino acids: CASSQTRSEQYF.

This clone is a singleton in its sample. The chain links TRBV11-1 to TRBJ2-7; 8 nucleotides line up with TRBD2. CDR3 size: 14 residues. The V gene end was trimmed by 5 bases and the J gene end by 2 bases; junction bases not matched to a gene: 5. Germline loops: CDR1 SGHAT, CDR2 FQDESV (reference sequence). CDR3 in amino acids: CASSTSGGPYEQYF. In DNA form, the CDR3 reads TGTGCCAGCAGCACAAGCGGGGGCCCCTACGAGCAGTACTTC.

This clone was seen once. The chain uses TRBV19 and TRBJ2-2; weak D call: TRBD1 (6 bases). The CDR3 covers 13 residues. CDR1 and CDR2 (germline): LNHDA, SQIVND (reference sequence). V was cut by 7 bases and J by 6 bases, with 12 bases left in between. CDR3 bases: TGTGCCAGTACCTTTACAGGGTCCGGGGAGCTGTTTTTT. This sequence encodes CASTFTGSGELFF.

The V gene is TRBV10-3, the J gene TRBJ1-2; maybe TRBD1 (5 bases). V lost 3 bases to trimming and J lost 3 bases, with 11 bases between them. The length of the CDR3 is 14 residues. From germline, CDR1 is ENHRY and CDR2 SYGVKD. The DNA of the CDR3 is TGTGCCATCAGTGATGGTGACAGAGACTATGGCTACACCTTC. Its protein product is CAISDGDRDYGYTF.

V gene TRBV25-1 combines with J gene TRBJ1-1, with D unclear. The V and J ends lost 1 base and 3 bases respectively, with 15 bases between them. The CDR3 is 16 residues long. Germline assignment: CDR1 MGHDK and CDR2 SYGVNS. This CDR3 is CASSEFPGDGDTEAFF. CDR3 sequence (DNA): TGTGCCAGCAGTGAATTCCCCGGGGATGGAGACACTGAAGCTTTCTTT.

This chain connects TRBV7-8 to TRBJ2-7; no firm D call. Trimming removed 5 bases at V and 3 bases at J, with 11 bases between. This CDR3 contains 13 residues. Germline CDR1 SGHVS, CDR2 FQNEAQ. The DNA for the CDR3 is TGTGCCAGCAGCCGCCTGAGTCGCTACGAGCAGTACTTC. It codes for CASSRLSRYEQYF.

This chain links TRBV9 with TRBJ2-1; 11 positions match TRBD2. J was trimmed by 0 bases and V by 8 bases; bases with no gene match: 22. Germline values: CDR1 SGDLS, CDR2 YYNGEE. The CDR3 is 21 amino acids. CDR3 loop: CASSGHAGTSGYRISYNEQFF. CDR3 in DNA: TGTGCCAGTTCCGGCCACGCCGGGACTAGCGGTTATCGGATCTCCTACAATGAGCAGTTCTTC.

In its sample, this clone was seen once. Here the CDR3 DNA reads TGCGCCAGCAGCCGACCGGGGAGATACAGTTACAATGAGCAGTTCTTC. It translates to CASSRPGRYSYNEQFF. The J gene is TRBJ2-1, the V gene TRBV4-1; weak D call: TRBD2 (5 bases). The CDR3 runs 16 residues. The germline CDR1 and CDR2 sequences are MGHRA and YSYEKL. Trimming pared 4 bases from V and 4 bases from J, leaving 17 bases between.

The CDR3 sequence is CASSLPFGDEAFF. The CDR3 DNA reads TGCGCCAGCAGCCTTCCCTTTGGAGATGAAGCTTTCTTT. This chain joins TRBV4-1 and TRBJ1-1; no clear D gene. This CDR3 has 13 residues. The germline V gene encodes CDR1 MGHRA and CDR2 YSYEKL. Trimming stripped 4 bases from V and 7 bases from J, with 13 bases between.

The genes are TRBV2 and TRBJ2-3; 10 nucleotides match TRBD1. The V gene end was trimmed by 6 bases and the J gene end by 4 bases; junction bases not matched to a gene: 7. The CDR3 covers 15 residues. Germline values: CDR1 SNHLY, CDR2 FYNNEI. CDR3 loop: CASRAGTGVSDTQYF. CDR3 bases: TGTGCCAGCAGAGCTGGGACAGGGGTTTCAGATACGCAGTATTTT.

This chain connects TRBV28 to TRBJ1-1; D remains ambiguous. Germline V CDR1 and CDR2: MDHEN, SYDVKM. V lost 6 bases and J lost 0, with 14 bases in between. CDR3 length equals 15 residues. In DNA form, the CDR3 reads TGTGCCAGCAGCTCCTCGTCCGTCCTGAACACTGAAGCTTTCTTT. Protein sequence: CASSSSSVLNTEAFF.

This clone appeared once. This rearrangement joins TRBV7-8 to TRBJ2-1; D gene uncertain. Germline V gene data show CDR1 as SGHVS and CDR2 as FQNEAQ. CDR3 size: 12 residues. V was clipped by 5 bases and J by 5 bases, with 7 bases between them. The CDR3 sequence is CASSPGDNEQFF. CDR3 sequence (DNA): TGTGCCAGCAGCCCCGGTGACAATGAGCAGTTCTTC.

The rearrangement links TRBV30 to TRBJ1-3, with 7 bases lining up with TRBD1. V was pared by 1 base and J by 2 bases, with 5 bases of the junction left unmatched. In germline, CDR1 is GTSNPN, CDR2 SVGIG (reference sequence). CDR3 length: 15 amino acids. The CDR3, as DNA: TGTGCCTGGAGTGATACAGGGGCGACTGGAAACACCATATATTTT. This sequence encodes CAWSDTGATGNTIYF.

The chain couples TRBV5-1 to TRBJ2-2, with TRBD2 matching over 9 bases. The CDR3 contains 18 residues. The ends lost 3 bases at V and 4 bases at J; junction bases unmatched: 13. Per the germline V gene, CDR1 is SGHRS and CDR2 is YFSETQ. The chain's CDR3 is CASSSTPRTSVRTGELFF. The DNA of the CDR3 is TGCGCCAGCAGCTCCACCCCGCGGACTAGCGTCCGCACCGGGGAGCTGTTTTTT.

CDR3 residues: CASSLSTQETQYF. The CDR3 DNA reads as TGTGCCAGCAGCTTAAGCACCCAAGAGACCCAGTACTTC. The rearrangement joins TRBV11-2 to TRBJ2-5; the D is unclear. The CDR3 is 13 residues long. V dropped 2 bases and J dropped 1 base, with 5 bases sitting between them. From germline, CDR1 is SGHAT and CDR2 FQNNGV.

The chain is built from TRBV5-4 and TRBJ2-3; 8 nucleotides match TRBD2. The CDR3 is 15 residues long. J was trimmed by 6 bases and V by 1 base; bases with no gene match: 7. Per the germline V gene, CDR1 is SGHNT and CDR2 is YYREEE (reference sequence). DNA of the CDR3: TGTGCCAGCAGCTTGAGTCGGGAGGGCCTTGATACGCAGTATTTT. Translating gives CASSLSREGLDTQYF.

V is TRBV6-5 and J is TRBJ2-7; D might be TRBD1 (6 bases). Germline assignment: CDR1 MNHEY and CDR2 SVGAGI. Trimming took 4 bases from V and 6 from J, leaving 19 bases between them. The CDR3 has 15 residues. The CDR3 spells CASSSHGQGISEQYF. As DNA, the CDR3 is TGTGCCAGCAGTTCCCACGGCCAGGGGATTTCCGAGCAGTACTTC.

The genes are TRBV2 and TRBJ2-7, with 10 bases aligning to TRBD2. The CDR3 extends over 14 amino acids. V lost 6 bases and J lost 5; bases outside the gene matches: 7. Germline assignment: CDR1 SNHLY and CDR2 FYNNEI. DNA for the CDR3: TGTGCCAGCAGGGGAGCGGGAGGGCTTCACGAGCAGTACTTC. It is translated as CASRGAGGLHEQYF.

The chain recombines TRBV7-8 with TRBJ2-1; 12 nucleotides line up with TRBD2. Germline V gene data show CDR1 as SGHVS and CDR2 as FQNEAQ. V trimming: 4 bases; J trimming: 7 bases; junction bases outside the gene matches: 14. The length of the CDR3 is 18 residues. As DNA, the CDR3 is TGTGCCAGCAGCTATCCGGGACTAGCGGGCGTACAGGGTAATGAGCAGTTCTTC. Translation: CASSYPGLAGVQGNEQFF.

In DNA form, the CDR3 reads TGTGCCAGCAGTCCGGGGACTAGCGGCTACGAGCAGTACTTC. Protein product: CASSPGTSGYEQYF. The chain links TRBV6-5 to TRBJ2-7, with 11 bases lining up with TRBD2. Germline trimming cut 5 bases from V and 3 bases from J; bases unmatched to any gene: 3. The CDR3 is 14 residues long. Looked up from germline, CDR1 is MNHEY and CDR2 is SVGAGI.

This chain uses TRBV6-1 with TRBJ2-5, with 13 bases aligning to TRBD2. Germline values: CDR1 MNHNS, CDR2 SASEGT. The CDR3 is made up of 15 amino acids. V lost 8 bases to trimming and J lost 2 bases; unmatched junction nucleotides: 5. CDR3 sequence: CASGGTSGAQETQYF. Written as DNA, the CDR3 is TGTGCCAGCGGTGGGACTAGCGGGGCACAAGAGACCCAGTACTTC.

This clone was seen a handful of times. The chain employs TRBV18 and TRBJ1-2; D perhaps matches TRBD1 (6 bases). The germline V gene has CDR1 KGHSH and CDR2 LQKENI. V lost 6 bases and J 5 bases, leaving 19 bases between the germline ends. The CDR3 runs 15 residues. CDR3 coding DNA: TGTGCCAGCTCTCTAGGACAGTCAGAGACTTATGGCTACACCTTC. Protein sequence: CASSLGQSETYGYTF.

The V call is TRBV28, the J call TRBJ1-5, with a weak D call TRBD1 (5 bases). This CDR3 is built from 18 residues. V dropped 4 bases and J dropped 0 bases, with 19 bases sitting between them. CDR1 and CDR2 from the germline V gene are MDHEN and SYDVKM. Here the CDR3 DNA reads TGTGCCAGCAGTTACCCTCCCAGGGAAGGCTATAGCAATCAGCCCCAGCATTTT. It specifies CASSYPPREGYSNQPQHF.

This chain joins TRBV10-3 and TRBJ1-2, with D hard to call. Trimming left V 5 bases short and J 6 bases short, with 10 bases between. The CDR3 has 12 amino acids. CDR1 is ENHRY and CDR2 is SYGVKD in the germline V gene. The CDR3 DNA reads TGTGCCATCAGTCCCGGGAAGGATGGCTACACCTTC. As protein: CAISPGKDGYTF.

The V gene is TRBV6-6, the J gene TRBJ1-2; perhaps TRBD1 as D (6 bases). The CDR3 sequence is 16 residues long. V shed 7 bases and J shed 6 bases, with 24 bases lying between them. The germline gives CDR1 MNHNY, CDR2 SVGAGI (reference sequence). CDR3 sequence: CASTEASGGRGNGYTF. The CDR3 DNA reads TGTGCCAGCACGGAAGCCTCAGGTGGCAGGGGAAATGGCTACACCTTC.

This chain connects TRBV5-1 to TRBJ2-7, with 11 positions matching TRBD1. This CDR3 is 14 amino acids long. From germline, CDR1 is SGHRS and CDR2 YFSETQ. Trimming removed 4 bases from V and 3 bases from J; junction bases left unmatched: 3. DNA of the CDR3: TGCGCCAGCAGCCGGGACAGGGGGAGCTACGAGCAGTACTTC. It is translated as CASSRDRGSYEQYF.

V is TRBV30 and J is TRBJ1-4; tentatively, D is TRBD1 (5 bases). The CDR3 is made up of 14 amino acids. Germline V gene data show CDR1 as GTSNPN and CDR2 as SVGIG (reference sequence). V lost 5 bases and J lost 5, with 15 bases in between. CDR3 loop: CAWLSQGGNEKLFF. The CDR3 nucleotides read TGTGCCTGGCTATCTCAGGGAGGGAATGAAAAACTGTTTTTT.

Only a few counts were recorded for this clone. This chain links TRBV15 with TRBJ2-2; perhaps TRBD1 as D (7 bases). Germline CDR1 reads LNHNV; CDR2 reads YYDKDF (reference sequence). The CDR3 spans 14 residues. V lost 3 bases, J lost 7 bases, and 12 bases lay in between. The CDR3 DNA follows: TGTGCCACCAGCAGTACCAGGGGGGACGGGGAGCTGTTTTTT. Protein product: CATSSTRGDGELFF.